This TCR beta chain was documented in a study of molecular identifiers for immune sequencing clone quantification. TCRdb itself ran the PCR reads through MiXCR, one entry per CDR3 protein. The sample lists tens of thousands of distinct CDR3 sequences, approximately 34% occurring once. Sorting recovered naive CD8 T cells on a CD8+CD4-CCR7+CD45RA+ profile. The CDR3 runs to 16 residues. CDR1 is DFQATT, CDR2 SNEGSKA, per germline (reference sequence). With respect to this clonotype: Its antigen remains unidentified. At one boundary the junction diverges from the germline segment, which might be a read error.

Study-level points and caveats: Among effectors, clones above 20 RNA copies held over 98% of molecules; among naive cells, under 1%.

V is TRBV20-1 and J is TRBJ2-3, with a possible D match to TRBD1 (6 bases). This receptor was taken from a human donor in good health. Some libraries in this study had Jurkat cell RNA spiked in. The sample consisted of naive CD8+ T cells from blood, with Jurkat cell RNA spiked in. Sample subset: FACS-sorted CD8+CD4-CCR7+CD45RA+ naive T cells. The chain's CDR3 is CSARGMASRDTDSQYF. CDR3 DNA sequence: TGCAGTGCCCGCGGCATGGCAAGCAGGGACACAGATTCGCAGTATTTT.